This T cell receptor beta chain was sequenced during a study of cytomegalovirus exposure and HLA in healthy donors. Researchers ran the PCR with 60 Vbeta and 13 Jbeta primers. Here immunoSEQ multiplex PCR was the method, and the copy in TCRdb shows in-frame clones only, minus some. The repertoire holds about 210,000 clones, with about 86% as singletons. This CDR3 region has 16 residues. Trimming removed 3 bases from V and 3 bases from J; junction bases left unmatched: 11. The germline CDR1 and CDR2 sequences are SGDLS and YYNGEE. The genes are TRBV9 and TRBJ2-7, with 8 bases identical to TRBD2. Sequenced input: PBMCs. The origin of this receptor is a man between 35 and 55 years old in good health and CMV-seropositive. The CDR3 DNA follows: TGTGCCAGCAGCGCCGAAAAAGCGGGAGCCCTCTACGAGCAGTACTTC. Protein sequence: CASSAEKAGALYEQYF.